Below are 30 T cell receptor beta chains sequenced from a single sample in a study of blood T cell repertoires in COVID-19. The protocol was immunoSEQ multiplex PCR, while the TCRdb copy is restricted to in-frame clones and leaves out a portion. The profile shows 250,000 to 300,000 clones, roughly 88% of them singletons. Sequenced material: PBMCs or T cells enriched from blood (not recorded which). The receptors were gathered from a woman in her thirties or forties with acute COVID-19.

The table lists this clone with a count of one. The chain couples TRBV28 to TRBJ2-3; D uncertain. Germline V gene data show CDR1 as MDHEN and CDR2 as SYDVKM. V lost 4 bases and J lost 2, with 7 bases in between. This CDR3 contains 13 residues. Written as DNA, the CDR3 is TGTGCCAGCAGTTCCGGGTTCACAGATACGCAGTATTTT. Translated, it gives CASSSGFTDTQYF.

This clone was observed a few times. CDR3 coding DNA: TGCGCCAGCAGGGCTGCCTCCTACAATGAGCAGTTCTTC. This gives the protein CASRAASYNEQFF. The chain has TRBV10-2 and TRBJ2-1, with D hard to call. CDR1 is WSHSY and CDR2 is SAAADI in the germline V gene. The CDR3 sequence is 13 residues long. V gave up 6 bases and J gave up 0 bases, with 6 bases separating them.

The chain links TRBV3-1 (or the pseudogene TRBV3-2) to TRBJ2-7; TRBD1 aligns across 10 bases. The CDR3 has 15 amino acids. Germline trimming cut 2 bases from V and 1 base from J; bases unmatched to any gene: 2. The germline CDR1 and CDR2 sequences are LGHDT and YNNKEL (reference sequence). CDR3 in amino acids: CASSQRGQGSYEQYF. The DNA for the CDR3 is TGTGCCAGCAGCCAAAGGGGACAGGGGTCCTACGAGCAGTACTTC.

This chain links TRBV9 with TRBJ2-5; no firm D call. V was shortened by 0 bases and J by 3 bases, with 12 bases between the two germline ends. The CDR3 is made up of 15 amino acids. Germline assignment: CDR1 SGDLS and CDR2 YYNGEE. CDR3 sequence reads: CASSVATSAEETQYF. In DNA, the CDR3 is TGTGCCAGCAGCGTAGCTACTTCGGCGGAAGAGACCCAGTACTTC.

The V and J genes are TRBV9 and TRBJ2-1; 11 bases align to TRBD2. With V trimmed by 4 bases and J by 7 bases, 4 bases remained unmatched. The germline V gene encodes CDR1 SGDLS and CDR2 YYNGEE. This CDR3 contains 14 residues. In nucleotides, the CDR3 is TGTGCCAGCAGCCCTAGCGGGGGGATTAATGAGCAGTTCTTC. Its protein is CASSPSGGINEQFF.

The CDR3 reads CASSLAATGELFF. In nucleotides, the CDR3 is TGTGCCAGCAGTCTCGCGGCTACCGGGGAGCTGTTTTTT. The chain combines TRBV6-5 with TRBJ2-2; D is unresolved. Germline lookup yields CDR1 MNHEY and CDR2 SVGAGI. The CDR3 extends over 13 amino acids. Trimming took 5 bases from V and 5 from J, leaving 9 bases between them.

This clone was counted a few times. The chain couples TRBV30 to TRBJ1-3; D gene uncertain. Germline CDR1 and CDR2: GTSNPN and SVGIG (reference sequence). This CDR3 has 16 amino acids. V was shortened by 0 bases and J by 0 bases, with 12 bases between the two germline ends. CDR3 DNA sequence: TGTGCCTGGAGTGTACGGGGAGGGCCCTCTGGAAACACCATATATTTT. This encodes CAWSVRGGPSGNTIYF.

This sequence joins TRBV12-3 or TRBV12-4 and TRBJ2-7, with TRBD1 as a possible D gene (5 bases). V was pared by 5 bases and J by 3 bases, with 11 bases between. The length of the CDR3 is 13 residues. CDR3 region: CASSLSTVYEQYF. CDR3 nucleotide sequence: TGTGCCAGCAGTCTCTCGACAGTCTACGAGCAGTACTTC.

The rearrangement links TRBV6-4 to TRBJ1-5, with a possible D match to TRBD1 (5 bases). V was pared by 6 bases and J by 4 bases, with 16 bases between. The CDR3 loop spans 15 amino acids. Germline lookup yields CDR1 MRHNA and CDR2 SNTAGT. The CDR3 sequence: CASSQFFGGNQPQHF. CDR3 nucleotides: TGTGCCAGCAGCCAATTTTTCGGGGGTAATCAGCCCCAGCATTTT.

The chain combines TRBV24-1 with TRBJ1-1, with 7 bases that match TRBD1. Trimming removed 9 bases from V and 0 bases from J; junction bases left unmatched: 9. The germline gives CDR1 KGHDR, CDR2 SFDVKD. The CDR3 has 15 amino acids. The CDR3 loop reads CATRTGAGLNTEAFF. CDR3 nucleotides: TGTGCCACCCGAACAGGGGCTGGATTGAACACTGAAGCTTTCTTT.

V is TRBV5-6 and J is TRBJ1-5; TRBD1 might be the D (6 bases). Germline assignment: CDR1 SGHDT and CDR2 YYEEEE. Trimming pared 2 bases from V and 2 bases from J, leaving 14 bases between. CDR3 length equals 16 residues. CDR3 protein: CASSLQGRIRNQPQHF. CDR3 DNA sequence: TGTGCCAGCAGCTTACAGGGAAGAATTCGCAATCAGCCCCAGCATTTT.

CDR3 protein: CASGSGLAGGGETQYF. The CDR3 DNA reads as TGTGCTAGTGGCTCCGGACTAGCGGGAGGCGGCGAGACCCAGTACTTC. The chain uses TRBV12-5 and TRBJ2-5; 14 bases match TRBD2. The V and J ends lost 6 bases and 5 bases, in that order; junction bases with no gene match: 8. Germline V gives CDR1 LGHNT, CDR2 FRNRAP. This CDR3 is 16 amino acids long.

As for this clone: One end of the junction varies from germline; a read error may be responsible. The V call is TRBV7-9, the J call TRBJ1-2, with a weak D call TRBD1 (6 bases). The CDR3 sequence is 11 residues long. CDR1 is SEHNR and CDR2 is FQNEAQ in the germline V gene (reference sequence). In DNA form, the CDR3 reads TGTGCCAGCAGCCGTGGGGGCAGGGGAGAGTTC. Its protein is CASSRGGRGEF.

There are a few counts of this clone. This chain uses TRBV9 with TRBJ1-1; D perhaps matches TRBD1 (6 bases). The CDR3 extends over 15 amino acids. The germline V gene encodes CDR1 SGDLS and CDR2 YYNGEE. The germline V and J ends were trimmed by 3 bases and 2 bases, with 14 bases remaining between them. CDR3 DNA sequence: TGTGCCAGCAGCGCCACAGGGCTCGGAAACACTGAAGCTTTCTTT. Its protein product is CASSATGLGNTEAFF.

This clone was observed a single time. The chain is built from TRBV4-2 and TRBJ2-3; 8 nucleotides align to TRBD2. V shed 6 bases and J 2 bases; nucleotides not matched to a gene: 19. CDR3 size: 19 residues. Germline CDR1 LGHNA, CDR2 YNFKEQ. The CDR3 DNA is TGTGCCAGCAGTTCAAGGAGGGGAGGCGGGAGGCTTATCACAGATACGCAGTATTTT. This encodes CASSSRRGGGRLITDTQYF.

This chain links TRBV4-1 with TRBJ1-1; weak D call: TRBD1 (6 bases). V was shortened by 0 bases and J by 6 bases, with 17 bases between the two germline ends. In germline, CDR1 is MGHRA, CDR2 YSYEKL. The length of the CDR3 is 16 residues. The DNA for the CDR3 is TGCGCCAGCAGCCAAGATATCAACGCGGGGGGCTCTGAAGCTTTCTTT. This sequence encodes CASSQDINAGGSEAFF.

The chain carries TRBV3-1 (or the pseudogene TRBV3-2) and TRBJ1-2, with D unresolved. CDR1 is LGHDT and CDR2 is YNNKEL in the germline V gene (reference sequence). The CDR3 is 11 residues long. Trimming took off 2 bases at V and 8 bases at J, with 6 bases between the two ends. The CDR3 coding sequence is TGTGCCAGCAGCCAAACGGGGGGCTACACCTTC. This translates into CASSQTGGYTF.

J is TRBJ2-3 and V is TRBV7-2, with 9 bases matching TRBD2. The CDR3 has 18 residues. V was pared by 5 bases and J by 3 bases, with 15 bases of the junction left unmatched. CDR1 and CDR2 from the germline V gene are SGHTA and FQGNSA. The CDR3 here is CASSPDGLSSGTTDTQYF. The CDR3 region has the DNA TGTGCCAGCAGCCCCGATGGGTTGTCTAGCGGGACGACAGATACGCAGTATTTT.

V and J are TRBV11-2 and TRBJ2-3; TRBD2 is a possible D gene (5 bases). The germline V gene encodes CDR1 SGHAT and CDR2 FQNNGV. This CDR3 comprises 15 residues. V lost 5 bases to trimming and J lost 4 bases, with 16 bases between them. The CDR3 reads CASSAPGSTPDTQYF. Here the CDR3 DNA reads TGTGCCAGCAGCGCCCCGGGGAGCACTCCAGATACGCAGTATTTT.

Concerning this clone: The sample holds other DNA sequences that translate to the same CDR3. V and J are TRBV5-1 and TRBJ1-6; D is unresolved. Trimming removed 0 bases at V and 5 bases at J, with 9 bases between. The CDR3 covers 15 residues. Germline loops: CDR1 SGHRS, CDR2 YFSETQ. CDR3 nucleotides: TGCGCCAGCAGCTTGGGTGGCGGAGATAATTCACCCCTCCACTTT. It yields the protein CASSLGGGDNSPLHF. Together with reference TRBV5-1 and TRBJ1-6, the CDR3 gives the full variable domain: KAGVTQTPRYLIKTRGQQVTLSCSPISGHRSVSWYQQTPGQGLQFLFEYFSETQRNKGNFPGRFSGRQFSNSRSEMNVSTLELGDSALYLCASSLGGGDNSPLHFGNGTRLTVT.

The CDR3, as DNA: TGTGCCAGCAGCTCCTCCGGGGGGGGGAAAGAGACCCAGTACTTC. It codes for CASSSSGGGKETQYF. This rearrangement joins TRBV5-4 to TRBJ2-5; 8 positions match TRBD2. With V trimmed by 3 bases and J by 3 bases, 7 bases remained unmatched. The CDR3 spans 15 residues. Germline CDR1 reads SGHNT; CDR2 reads YYREEE (reference sequence).

The chain joins TRBV10-3 to TRBJ2-6; 8 bases agree with TRBD1. Unmatched junction bases numbered 9, after V lost 3 bases and J lost 2 bases. The CDR3 has 18 amino acids. The germline CDR1 and CDR2 sequences are ENHRY and SYGVKD. The CDR3 here is CAISERDRGAAGANVLTF. The CDR3, as DNA: TGTGCCATCAGTGAACGCGACAGGGGCGCGGCTGGGGCCAACGTCCTGACTTTC.

Regarding this clone: The identical CDR3 is also encoded by other nucleotide sequences in the sample. The chain employs TRBV7-2 and TRBJ1-6; 7 nucleotides agree with TRBD1. The CDR3 has 15 amino acids. J was trimmed by 7 bases and V by 5 bases; bases with no gene match: 8. Germline loops: CDR1 SGHTA, CDR2 FQGNSA. The CDR3 loop reads CASSPRDRDNSPLHF. CDR3 sequence (DNA): TGTGCCAGCAGCCCCCGAGACAGGGACAATTCACCCCTCCACTTT.

The chain uses TRBV5-1 and TRBJ1-1; a possible D gene is TRBD1 (6 bases). Per germline, CDR1 SGHRS and CDR2 YFSETQ. This CDR3 comprises 16 residues. V was cut by 1 base and J by 6 bases, with 19 bases left in between. CDR3 bases: TGCGCCAGCAGCTTGAGTCCCGGGACATCTGGGGCTGAAGCTTTCTTT. Its protein is CASSLSPGTSGAEAFF.

Regarding this clone: This sample includes further DNA sequences coding for the same CDR3. The chain uses TRBV29-1 and TRBJ1-2; D unclear. The CDR3 is made up of 12 amino acids. V was trimmed by 0 bases and J by 4 bases, leaving 6 bases between them. Germline-derived CDR1 and CDR2 are SQVTM and ANQGSEA. CDR3 coding DNA: TGCAGCGTTGAAGATCGCGGCTATGGCTACACCTTC. Its protein product is CSVEDRGYGYTF.

V gene TRBV24-1 combines with J gene TRBJ2-3; tentatively, D is TRBD1 (5 bases). V lost 1 base and J lost 2, with 9 bases in between. In germline, CDR1 is KGHDR, CDR2 SFDVKD. The CDR3 spans 15 residues. The CDR3 nucleotides read TGTGCCACCAGTGATTTCCAGGGTAACACAGATACGCAGTATTTT. Its protein product is CATSDFQGNTDTQYF.

The rearrangement joins TRBV5-8 to TRBJ2-5; 8 nucleotides match TRBD2. The CDR3 totals 15 residues. The germline CDR1 and CDR2 sequences are SGHTS and YDEGEE. The V segment lost 6 bases and the J segment 1 base; nucleotides outside the gene matches: 8. The CDR3 here is CASTPGGGVQETQYF. The CDR3 nucleotides read TGTGCCAGCACCCCCGGGGGGGGCGTCCAAGAGACCCAGTACTTC.

The chain carries TRBV19 and TRBJ2-1, with TRBD2 as a possible D gene (6 bases). V lost 4 bases and J 0 bases, leaving 13 bases between the germline ends. Germline V gene data show CDR1 as LNHDA and CDR2 as SQIVND (reference sequence). This CDR3 is built from 16 residues. CDR3 sequence reads: CASSRLSGSSYNEQFF. As DNA, the CDR3 is TGTGCCAGTAGTAGACTTAGCGGAAGCTCCTACAATGAGCAGTTCTTC.

This clone was detected once. The rearrangement joins TRBV4-2 to TRBJ2-4; possible D gene TRBD2, 6 bases. The CDR3 has 15 residues. V lost 2 bases and J 6 bases, leaving 14 bases between the germline ends. Germline V gene sequence: CDR1 LGHNA, CDR2 YNFKEQ. The CDR3 nucleotides read TGTGCCAGCAGCCAATTTTTAGCGGATCTAAACATTCAGTACTTC. Protein product: CASSQFLADLNIQYF.

This chain joins TRBV7-8 and TRBJ2-2, with 8 bases matching TRBD1. The length of the CDR3 is 16 residues. Germline V CDR1 and CDR2: SGHVS, FQNEAQ. The junction had 10 bases not matched to a gene; V was cut back by 5 bases and J by 5 bases. DNA of the CDR3: TGTGCCAGCAGCACTGGACAGGGAGTAAAAACCGGGGAGCTGTTTTTT. Encoded protein: CASSTGQGVKTGELFF. Combining the CDR3 with reference TRBV7-8 and TRBJ2-2 gives the whole variable domain GAGVSQSPRYKVAKRGQDVALRCDPISGHVSLFWYQQALGQGPEFLTYFQNEAQLDKSGLPSDRFFAERPEGSVSTLKIQRTQQEDSAVYLCASSTGQGVKTGELFFGEGSRLTVL.